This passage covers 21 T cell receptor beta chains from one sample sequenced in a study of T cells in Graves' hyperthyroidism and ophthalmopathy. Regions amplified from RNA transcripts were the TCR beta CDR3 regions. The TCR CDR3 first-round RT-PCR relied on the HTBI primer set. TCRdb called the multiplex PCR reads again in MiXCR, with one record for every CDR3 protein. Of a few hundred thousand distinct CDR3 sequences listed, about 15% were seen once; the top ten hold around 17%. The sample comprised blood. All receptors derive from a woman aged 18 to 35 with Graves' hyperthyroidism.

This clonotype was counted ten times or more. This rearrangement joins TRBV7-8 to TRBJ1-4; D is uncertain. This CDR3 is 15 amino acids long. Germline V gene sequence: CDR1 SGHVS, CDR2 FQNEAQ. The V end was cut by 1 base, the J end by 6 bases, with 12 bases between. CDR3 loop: CASSLGVALYEKLFF. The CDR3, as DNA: TGTGCCAGCAGCTTAGGTGTGGCGCTTTATGAAAAACTGTTTTTT.

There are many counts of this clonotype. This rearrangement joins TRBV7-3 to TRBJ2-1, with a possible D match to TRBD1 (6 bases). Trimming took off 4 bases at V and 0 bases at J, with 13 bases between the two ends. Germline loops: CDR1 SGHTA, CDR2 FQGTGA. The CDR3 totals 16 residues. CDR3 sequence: CASSSGHSLSYNEQFF. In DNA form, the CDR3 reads TGTGCCAGCAGCTCGGGACACTCTCTCTCCTACAATGAGCAGTTCTTC.

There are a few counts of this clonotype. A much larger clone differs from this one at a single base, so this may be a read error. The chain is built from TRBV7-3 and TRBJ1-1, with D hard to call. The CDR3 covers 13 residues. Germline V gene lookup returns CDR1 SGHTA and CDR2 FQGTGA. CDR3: CASSPELNTEASF. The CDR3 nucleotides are TGTGCCAGCAGCCCCGAGCTGAACACTGAAGCTTCCTTT. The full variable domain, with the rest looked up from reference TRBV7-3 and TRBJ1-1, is GAGVSQTPSNKVTEKGKYVELRCDPISGHTALYWYRQSLGQGPEFLIYFQGTGAADDSGLPNDRFFAVRPEGSVSTLKIQRTERGDSAVYLCASSPELNTEASFGQGTRLTVV.

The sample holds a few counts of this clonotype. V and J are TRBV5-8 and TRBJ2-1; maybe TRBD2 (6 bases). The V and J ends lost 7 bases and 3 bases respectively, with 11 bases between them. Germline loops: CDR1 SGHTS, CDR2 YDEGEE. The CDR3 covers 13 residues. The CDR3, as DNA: TGTGCCAGCTCCCCGGGGGTCTACAATGAGCAGTTCTTC. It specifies CASSPGVYNEQFF.

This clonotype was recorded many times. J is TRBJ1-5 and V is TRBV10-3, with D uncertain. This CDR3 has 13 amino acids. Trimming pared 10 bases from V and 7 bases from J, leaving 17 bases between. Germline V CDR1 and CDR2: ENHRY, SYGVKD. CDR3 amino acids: CATHGGGDQPQHF. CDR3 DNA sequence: TGTGCCACGCACGGAGGAGGAGACCAGCCCCAGCATTTT.

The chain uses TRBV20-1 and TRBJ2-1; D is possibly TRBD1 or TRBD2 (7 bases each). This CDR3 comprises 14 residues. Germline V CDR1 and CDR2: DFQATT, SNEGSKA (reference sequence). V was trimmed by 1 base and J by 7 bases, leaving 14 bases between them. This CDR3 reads CSARAGGGRNEQFF. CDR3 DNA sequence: TGCAGTGCTAGAGCAGGGGGGGGCCGGAATGAGCAGTTCTTC.

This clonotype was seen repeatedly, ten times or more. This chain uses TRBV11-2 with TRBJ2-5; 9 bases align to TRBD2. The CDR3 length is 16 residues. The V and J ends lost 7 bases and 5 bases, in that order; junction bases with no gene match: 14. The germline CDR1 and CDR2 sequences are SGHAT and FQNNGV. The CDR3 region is CASNLRGAGGFETQYF. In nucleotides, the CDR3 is TGTGCCAGCAACCTTAGGGGGGCGGGAGGGTTCGAGACCCAGTACTTC.

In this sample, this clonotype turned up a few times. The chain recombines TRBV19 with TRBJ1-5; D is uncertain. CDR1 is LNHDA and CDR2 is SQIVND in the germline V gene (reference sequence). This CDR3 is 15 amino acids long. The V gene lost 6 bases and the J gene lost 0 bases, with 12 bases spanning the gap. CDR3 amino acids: CASRMDDHSNQPQHF. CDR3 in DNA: TGTGCCAGTAGGATGGACGATCATAGCAATCAGCCCCAGCATTTT.

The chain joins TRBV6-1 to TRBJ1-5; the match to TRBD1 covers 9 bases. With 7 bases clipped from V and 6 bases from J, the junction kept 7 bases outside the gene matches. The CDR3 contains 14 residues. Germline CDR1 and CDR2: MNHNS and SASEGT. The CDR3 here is CASNTGQGGQPQHF. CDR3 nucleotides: TGTGCCAGCAACACGGGACAGGGCGGTCAGCCCCAGCATTTT.

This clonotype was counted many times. The CDR3 DNA sequence: TGTGCCAGCAGTTACCGCTTCGGAGCAGATACGCAGTATTTT. This sequence encodes CASSYRFGADTQYF. This chain joins TRBV6-1 and TRBJ2-3; D is unresolved. The CDR3 extends over 14 amino acids. V was pared by 5 bases and J by 4 bases, with 13 bases between. Germline CDR1 reads MNHNS; CDR2 reads SASEGT.

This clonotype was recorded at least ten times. CDR3 sequence (DNA): TGTGCCAGCAGCTCCAAGGGAGGGGGCGCGGGGACCGGGGAGCTGTTTTTT. Encoded protein: CASSSKGGGAGTGELFF. The chain is built from TRBV11-3 and TRBJ2-2; D could derive from TRBD1 or TRBD2 (7 bases each). The length of the CDR3 is 17 residues. The V and J ends lost 4 bases and 5 bases respectively, with 20 bases between them. The germline gives CDR1 SGHNT, CDR2 YENEEA.

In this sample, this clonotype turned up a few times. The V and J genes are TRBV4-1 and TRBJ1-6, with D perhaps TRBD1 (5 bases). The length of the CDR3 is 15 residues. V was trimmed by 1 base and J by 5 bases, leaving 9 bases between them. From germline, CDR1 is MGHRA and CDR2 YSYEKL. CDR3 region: CASSQVGPDNSPLHF. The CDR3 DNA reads TGCGCCAGCAGCCAAGTGGGACCTGATAATTCACCCCTCCACTTT.

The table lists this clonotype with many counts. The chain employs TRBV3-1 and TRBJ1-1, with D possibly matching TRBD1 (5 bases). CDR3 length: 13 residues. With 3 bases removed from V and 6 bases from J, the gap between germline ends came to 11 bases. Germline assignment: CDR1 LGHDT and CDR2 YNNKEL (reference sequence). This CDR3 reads CASSHPRGAEAFF. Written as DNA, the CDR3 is TGTGCCAGCAGCCACCCTAGGGGTGCTGAAGCTTTCTTT.

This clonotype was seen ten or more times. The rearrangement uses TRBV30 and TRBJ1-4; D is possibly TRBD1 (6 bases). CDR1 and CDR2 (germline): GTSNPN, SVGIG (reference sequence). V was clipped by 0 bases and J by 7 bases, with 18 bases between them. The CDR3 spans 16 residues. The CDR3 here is CAWSVPSNRAGEKLFF. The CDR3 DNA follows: TGTGCCTGGAGTGTGCCCTCCAACAGGGCTGGTGAAAAACTGTTTTTT.

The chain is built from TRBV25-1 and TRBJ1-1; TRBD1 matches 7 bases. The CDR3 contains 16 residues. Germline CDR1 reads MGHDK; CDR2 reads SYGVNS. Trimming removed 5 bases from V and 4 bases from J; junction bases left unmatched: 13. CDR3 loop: CASSRSGGARGTEAFF. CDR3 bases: TGTGCCAGCAGTAGGTCAGGGGGGGCGCGGGGCACTGAAGCTTTCTTT.

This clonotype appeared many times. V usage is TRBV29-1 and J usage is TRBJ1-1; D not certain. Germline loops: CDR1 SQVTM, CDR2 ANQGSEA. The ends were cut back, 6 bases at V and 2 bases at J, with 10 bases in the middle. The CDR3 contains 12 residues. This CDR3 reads CSVADGNTEAFF. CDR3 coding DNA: TGCAGCGTGGCGGACGGTAACACTGAAGCTTTCTTT.

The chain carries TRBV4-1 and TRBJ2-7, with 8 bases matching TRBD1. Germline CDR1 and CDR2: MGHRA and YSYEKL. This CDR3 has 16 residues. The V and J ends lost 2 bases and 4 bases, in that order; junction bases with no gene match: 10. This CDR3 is CASSQPHRDRLYEQYF. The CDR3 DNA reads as TGCGCCAGCAGCCAACCGCACCGGGACAGGTTATACGAGCAGTACTTC.

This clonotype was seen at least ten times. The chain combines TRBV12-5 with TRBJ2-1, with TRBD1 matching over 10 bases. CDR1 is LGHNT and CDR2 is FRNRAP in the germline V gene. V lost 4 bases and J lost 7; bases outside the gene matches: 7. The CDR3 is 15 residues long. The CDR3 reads CASGYRDRGHNEQFF. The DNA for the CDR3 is TGTGCTAGTGGTTACCGGGACAGGGGCCATAATGAGCAGTTCTTC. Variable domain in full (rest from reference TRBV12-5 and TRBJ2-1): DARVTQTPRHKVTEMGQEVTMRCQPILGHNTVFWYRQTMMQGLELLAYFRNRAPLDDSGMPKDRFSAEMPDATLATLKIQPSEPRDSAVYFCASGYRDRGHNEQFFGPGTRLTVL.

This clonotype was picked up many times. In DNA form, the CDR3 reads TGCGCCAGAGAAGAGAGAAAGGAAGGGACTAGCGGGAGGGACAGCTCCTACGAGCAGTACGTC. It encodes CAREERKEGTSGRDSSYEQYV. The rearrangement joins TRBV10-1 to TRBJ2-7; the match to TRBD2 covers 16 bases. The germline gives CDR1 WNHNN, CDR2 SYGVQD (reference sequence). V lost 9 bases to trimming and J lost 0 bases; unmatched junction nucleotides: 20. The CDR3 sequence is 21 residues long.

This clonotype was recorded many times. The CDR3 reads CATSGGGEEYGYTF. As DNA, the CDR3 is TGTGCCACCAGTGGAGGGGGCGAGGAGTATGGCTACACCTTC. The rearrangement uses TRBV24-1 and TRBJ1-2; 7 bases line up with TRBD1. The V segment lost 5 bases and the J segment 5 bases; nucleotides outside the gene matches: 7. Germline CDR1 is KGHDR and CDR2 is SFDVKD. The CDR3 runs 14 residues.

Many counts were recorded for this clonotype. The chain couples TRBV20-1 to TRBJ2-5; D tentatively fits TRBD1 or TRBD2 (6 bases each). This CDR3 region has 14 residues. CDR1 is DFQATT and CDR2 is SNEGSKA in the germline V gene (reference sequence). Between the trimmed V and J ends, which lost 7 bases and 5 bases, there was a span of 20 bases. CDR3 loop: CSVRLQGAGETQYF. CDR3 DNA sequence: TGCAGTGTCCGCCTACAGGGAGCGGGCGAGACCCAGTACTTC.